The entry that follows covers one T cell receptor (beta chain) sequence. Its antigen is unknown. This sample stems from a study of memory CD4+ T cells and cytomegalovirus serostatus. Overall study context: This sample comes from healthy Belgian adults, about nine CMV seropositive, approximately 24 seronegative. Findings of the study overall: Of 164 reported CMV TCRbeta sequences, around 62 were found in memory CD4+ repertoires.

The sort gate was single viable CD3+CD4+CD8-CD45RO+ cells for memory CD4+ T cells. Donors' CMV status reflects serum IgG against pp150, pp28, p38, p52. After thawing, CD4+ T cells were positively selected. Repertoires were generated with immunoSEQ multiplex PCR, while TCRdb's copy carries only in-frame clones and drops some. The repertoire holds approximately 41,000 clones, with 76% as singletons. Germline V gene data show CDR1 as SEHNR and CDR2 as FQNEAQ (reference sequence). This CDR3 has 14 amino acids. The V and J ends lost 1 base and 7 bases, in that order; junction bases with no gene match: 6. The origin of this receptor is an adult in good health and CMV-seronegative. The specimen was memory CD4+ T cells from blood. The V and J genes are TRBV7-9 and TRBJ1-2, with TRBD1 matching 7 bases. The CDR3: CASSLGEGAAGYTF. CDR3 sequence (DNA): TGTGCCAGCAGCTTAGGGGAGGGGGCCGCTGGCTACACCTTC.